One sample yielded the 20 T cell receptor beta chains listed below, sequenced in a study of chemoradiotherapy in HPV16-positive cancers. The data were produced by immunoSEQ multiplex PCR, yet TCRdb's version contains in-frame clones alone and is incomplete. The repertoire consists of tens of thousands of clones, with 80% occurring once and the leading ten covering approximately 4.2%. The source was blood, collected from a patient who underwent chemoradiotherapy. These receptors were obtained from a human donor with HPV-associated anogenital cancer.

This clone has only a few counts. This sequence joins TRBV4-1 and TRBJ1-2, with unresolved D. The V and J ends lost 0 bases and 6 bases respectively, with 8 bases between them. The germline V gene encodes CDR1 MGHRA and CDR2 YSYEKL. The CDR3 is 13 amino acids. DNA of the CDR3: TGCGCCAGCAGCCAAGACGGGAGACATGGCTACACCTTC. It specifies CASSQDGRHGYTF.

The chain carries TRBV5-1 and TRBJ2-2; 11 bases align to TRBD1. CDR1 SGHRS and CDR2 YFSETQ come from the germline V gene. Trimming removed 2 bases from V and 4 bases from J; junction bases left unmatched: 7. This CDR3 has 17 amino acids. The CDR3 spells CASSLPGQGAGTGELFF. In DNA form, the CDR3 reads TGCGCCAGCAGCTTACCCGGACAGGGGGCGGGCACCGGGGAGCTGTTTTTT.

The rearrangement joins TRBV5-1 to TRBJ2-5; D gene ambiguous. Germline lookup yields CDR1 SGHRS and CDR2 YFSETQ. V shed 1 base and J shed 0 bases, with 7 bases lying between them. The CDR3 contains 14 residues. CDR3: CASSLMRNQETQYF. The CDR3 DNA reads TGCGCCAGCAGCTTGATGCGTAACCAAGAGACCCAGTACTTC.

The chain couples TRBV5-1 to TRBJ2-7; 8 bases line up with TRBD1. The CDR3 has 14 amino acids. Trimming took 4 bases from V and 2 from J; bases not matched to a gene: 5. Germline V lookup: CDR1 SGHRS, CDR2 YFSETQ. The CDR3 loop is CASSQDRGAYEQYF. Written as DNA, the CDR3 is TGCGCCAGCAGCCAAGACAGGGGAGCCTACGAGCAGTACTTC.

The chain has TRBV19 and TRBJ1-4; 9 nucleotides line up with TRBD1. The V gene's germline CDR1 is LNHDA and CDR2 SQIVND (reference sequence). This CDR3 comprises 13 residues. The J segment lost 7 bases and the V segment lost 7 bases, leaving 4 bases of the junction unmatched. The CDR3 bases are TGTGCCAGTAACAGGGGGCGAGGTGAAAAACTGTTTTTT. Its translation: CASNRGRGEKLFF.

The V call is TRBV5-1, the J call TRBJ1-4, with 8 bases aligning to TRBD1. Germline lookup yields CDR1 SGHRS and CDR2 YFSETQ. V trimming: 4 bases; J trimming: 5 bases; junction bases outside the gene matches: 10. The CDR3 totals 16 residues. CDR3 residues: CASSGKTGAGNEKLFF. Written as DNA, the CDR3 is TGCGCCAGCAGCGGAAAGACAGGGGCCGGGAATGAAAAACTGTTTTTT. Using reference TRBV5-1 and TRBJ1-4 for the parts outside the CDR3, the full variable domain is KAGVTQTPRYLIKTRGQQVTLSCSPISGHRSVSWYQQTPGQGLQFLFEYFSETQRNKGNFPGRFSGRQFSNSRSEMNVSTLELGDSALYLCASSGKTGAGNEKLFFGSGTQLSVL.

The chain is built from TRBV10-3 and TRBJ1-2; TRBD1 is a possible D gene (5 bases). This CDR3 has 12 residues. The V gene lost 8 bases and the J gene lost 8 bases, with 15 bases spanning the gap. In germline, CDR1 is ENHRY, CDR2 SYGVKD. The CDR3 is CAIGTGGGGYTF. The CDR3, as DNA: TGTGCCATCGGAACGGGGGGAGGCGGCTACACCTTC.

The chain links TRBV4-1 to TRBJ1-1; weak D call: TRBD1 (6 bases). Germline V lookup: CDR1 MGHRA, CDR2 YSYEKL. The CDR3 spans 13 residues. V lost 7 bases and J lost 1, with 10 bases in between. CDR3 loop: CASTRTANTEAFF. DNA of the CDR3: TGCGCCAGCACGCGGACAGCGAACACTGAAGCTTTCTTT.

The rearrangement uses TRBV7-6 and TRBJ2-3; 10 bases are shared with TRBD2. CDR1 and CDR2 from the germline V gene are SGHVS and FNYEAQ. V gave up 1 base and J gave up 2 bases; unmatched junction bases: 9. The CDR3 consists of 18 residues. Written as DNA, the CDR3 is TGTGCCAGCAGCTTAGGCCCTCGGAGCGGGGGGGCCACAGATACGCAGTATTTT. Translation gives CASSLGPRSGGATDTQYF.

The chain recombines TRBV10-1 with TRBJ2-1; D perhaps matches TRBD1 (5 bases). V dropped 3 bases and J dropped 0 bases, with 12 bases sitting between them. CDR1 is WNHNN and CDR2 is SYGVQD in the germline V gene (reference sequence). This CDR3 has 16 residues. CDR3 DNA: TGCGCCAGCAGTGAAGTACAGGCCGACTCCTACAATGAGCAGTTCTTC. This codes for CASSEVQADSYNEQFF.

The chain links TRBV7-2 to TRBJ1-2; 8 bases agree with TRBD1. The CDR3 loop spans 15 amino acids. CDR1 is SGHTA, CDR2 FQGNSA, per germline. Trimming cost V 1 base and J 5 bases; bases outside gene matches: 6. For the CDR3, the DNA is TGTGCCAGCAGCTTAGTTCAGGGGGCAGGGTATGGCTACACCTTC. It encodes CASSLVQGAGYGYTF.

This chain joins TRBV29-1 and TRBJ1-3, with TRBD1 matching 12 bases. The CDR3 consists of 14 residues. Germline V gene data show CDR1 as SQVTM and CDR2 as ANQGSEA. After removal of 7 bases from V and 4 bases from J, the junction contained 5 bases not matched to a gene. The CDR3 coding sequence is TGCAGCGAGGGACAGGGGGCTTCAGGAAACACCATATATTTT. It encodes CSEGQGASGNTIYF.

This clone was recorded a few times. Written as DNA, the CDR3 is TGTGCCAGCAGTGAATATGGGGGACTCTACAATGAGCAGTTCTTC. Translating it yields CASSEYGGLYNEQFF. V gene TRBV25-1 combines with J gene TRBJ2-1, with D tentatively TRBD2 (6 bases). This CDR3 spans 15 amino acids. Germline V lookup: CDR1 MGHDK, CDR2 SYGVNS. V gave up 0 bases and J gave up 3 bases, with 9 bases separating them.

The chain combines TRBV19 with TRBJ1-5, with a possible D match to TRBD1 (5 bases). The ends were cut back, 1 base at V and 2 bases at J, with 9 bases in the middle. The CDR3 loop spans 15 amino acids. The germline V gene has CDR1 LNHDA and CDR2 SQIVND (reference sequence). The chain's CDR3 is CASSIGGDGNQPQHF. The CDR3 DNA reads TGTGCCAGTAGTATAGGAGGGGATGGCAATCAGCCCCAGCATTTT.

The CDR3 sequence: CASRRLAGGAYEQYF. In DNA form, the CDR3 reads TGTGCCAGCAGGCGACTAGCGGGGGGGGCCTACGAGCAGTACTTC. The chain links TRBV6-5 to TRBJ2-7; the match to TRBD2 covers 14 bases. CDR1 and CDR2 from the germline V gene are MNHEY and SVGAGI. Losses at the gene ends were 6 bases for V and 2 bases for J; bases not matched to a gene: 3. This CDR3 has 15 amino acids.

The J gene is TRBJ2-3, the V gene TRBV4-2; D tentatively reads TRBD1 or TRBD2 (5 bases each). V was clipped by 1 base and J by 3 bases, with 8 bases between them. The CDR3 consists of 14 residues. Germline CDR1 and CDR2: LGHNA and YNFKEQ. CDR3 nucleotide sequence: TGTGCCAGCAGCCAAGGTGGGACGACAGATACGCAGTATTTT. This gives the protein CASSQGGTTDTQYF.

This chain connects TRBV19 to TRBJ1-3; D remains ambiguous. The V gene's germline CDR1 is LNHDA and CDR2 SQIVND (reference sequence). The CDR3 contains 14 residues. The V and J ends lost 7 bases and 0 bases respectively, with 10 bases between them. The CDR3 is CASTAENSGNTIYF. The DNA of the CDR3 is TGTGCCAGTACAGCGGAAAACTCTGGAAACACCATATATTTT. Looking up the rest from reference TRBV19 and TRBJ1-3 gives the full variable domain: DGGITQSPKYLFRKEGQNVTLSCEQNLNHDAMYWYRQDPGQGLRLIYYSQIVNDFQKGDIAEGYSVSREKKESFPLTVTSAQKNPTAFYLCASTAENSGNTIYFGEGSWLTVV.

Written as DNA, the CDR3 is TGTGCCAGCAGTTACCTTGGGAGGGGCACAGATACGCAGTATTTT. Amino acid sequence: CASSYLGRGTDTQYF. This chain joins TRBV6-5 and TRBJ2-3; the match to TRBD2 covers 7 bases. Per the germline V gene, CDR1 is MNHEY and CDR2 is SVGAGI. This CDR3 has 15 residues. The J segment lost 1 base and the V segment lost 2 bases, leaving 3 bases of the junction unmatched.

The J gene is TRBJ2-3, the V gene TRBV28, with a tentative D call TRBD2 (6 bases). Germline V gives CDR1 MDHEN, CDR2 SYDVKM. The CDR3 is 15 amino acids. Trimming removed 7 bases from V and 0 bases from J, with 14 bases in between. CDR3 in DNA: TGTGCCAGCAAAGAGCGCGGGGCTAGCACAGATACGCAGTATTTT. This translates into CASKERGASTDTQYF. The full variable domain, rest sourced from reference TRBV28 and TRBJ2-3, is DVKVTQSSRYLVKRTGEKVFLECVQDMDHENMFWYRQDPGLGLRLIYFSYDVKMKEKGDIPEGYSVSREKKERFSLILESASTNQTSMYLCASKERGASTDTQYFGPGTRLTVL.

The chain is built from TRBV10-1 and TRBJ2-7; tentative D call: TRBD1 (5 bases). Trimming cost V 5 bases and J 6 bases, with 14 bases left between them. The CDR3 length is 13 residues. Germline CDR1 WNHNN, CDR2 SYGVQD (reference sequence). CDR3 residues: CASSLTSGSEQYF. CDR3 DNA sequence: TGCGCCAGCAGTCTGACCTCAGGGTCCGAGCAGTACTTC.